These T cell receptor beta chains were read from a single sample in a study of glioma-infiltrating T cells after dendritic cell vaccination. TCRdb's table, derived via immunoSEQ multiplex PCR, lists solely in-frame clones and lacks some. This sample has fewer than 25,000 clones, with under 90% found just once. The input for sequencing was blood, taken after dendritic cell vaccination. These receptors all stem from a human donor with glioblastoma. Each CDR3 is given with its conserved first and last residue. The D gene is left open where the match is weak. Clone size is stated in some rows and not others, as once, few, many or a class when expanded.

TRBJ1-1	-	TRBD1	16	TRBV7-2	CASSQTFGQVNTEAFF	TGTGCCAGCAGCCAGACCTTTGGACAGGTGAACACTGAAGCTTTCTTT
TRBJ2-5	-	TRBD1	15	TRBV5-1	CASSLDGQGFETQYF	TGCGCCAGCAGCTTGGACGGACAGGGGTTTGAGACCCAGTACTTC
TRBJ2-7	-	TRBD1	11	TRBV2	CARQGGGEQYF	TGTGCCAGACAGGGGGGAGGCGAGCAGTACTTC
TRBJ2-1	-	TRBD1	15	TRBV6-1	CASILDRGGIREQFF	TGTGCCAGCATCCTGGACAGGGGTGGGATCAGGGAGCAGTTCTTC
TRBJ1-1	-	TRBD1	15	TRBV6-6	CASSYGRTGGTEAFF	TGTGCCAGCAGTTACGGACGGACAGGCGGCACTGAAGCTTTCTTT
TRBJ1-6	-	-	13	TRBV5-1	CASSLAARSPLHF	TGCGCCAGCAGCTTGGCTGCGCGTTCACCCCTCCACTTT
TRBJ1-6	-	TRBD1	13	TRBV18	CANSRDRESPLHF	TGTGCCAATTCACGCGACAGGGAGTCACCCCTCCACTTT
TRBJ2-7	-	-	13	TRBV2	CASRGGPNYEQYF	TGTGCCAGCAGGGGTGGGCCGAACTACGAGCAGTACTTC
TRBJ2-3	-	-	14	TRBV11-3	CASSFGGATDTQYF	TGTGCCAGCAGCTTTGGGGGGGCCACAGATACGCAGTATTTT
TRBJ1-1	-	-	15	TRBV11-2	CASSLESGGRSEAFF	TGTGCCAGCAGCTTAGAATCTGGGGGCCGCTCTGAAGCTTTCTTT
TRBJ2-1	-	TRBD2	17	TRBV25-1	CARDISAGGSSYNEQFF	TGTGCCAGAGACATCTCAGCGGGGGGAAGCTCCTACAATGAGCAGTTCTTC
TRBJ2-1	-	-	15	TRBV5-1	CASSLSGFTYNEQFF	TGCGCCAGCAGCTTGTCCGGGTTCACCTACAATGAGCAGTTCTTC
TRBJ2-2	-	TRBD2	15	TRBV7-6	CASSPTSGGTGELFF	TGTGCCAGCAGTCCGACTAGCGGAGGCACCGGGGAGCTGTTTTTT
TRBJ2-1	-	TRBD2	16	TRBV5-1	CASSPTSGGQVNEQFF	TGCGCCAGCAGCCCGACTAGCGGGGGGCAGGTCAATGAGCAGTTCTTC
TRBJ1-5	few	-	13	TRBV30	CAWSFVRNQPQHF	TGTGCCTGGTCCTTTGTCCGGAATCAGCCCCAGCATTTT
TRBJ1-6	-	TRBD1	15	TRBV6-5	CASGRLAGGRAPLHF	TGTGCCAGCGGTCGCCTCGCAGGGGGTCGAGCACCCCTCCACTTT
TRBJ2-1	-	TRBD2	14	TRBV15	CATSAGGTQNEQFF	TGTGCCACCAGCGCCGGGGGGACCCAAAATGAGCAGTTCTTC
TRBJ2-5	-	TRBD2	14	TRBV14	CASSPAGGFSPQYF	TGTGCCAGCAGCCCAGCGGGGGGTTTTTCTCCCCAGTACTTC
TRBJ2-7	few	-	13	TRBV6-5	CASSFGGYYEQYF	TGTGCCAGCAGTTTTGGGGGGTACTACGAGCAGTACTTC
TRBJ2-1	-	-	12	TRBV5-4	CASSLTSSEQFF	TGTGCCAGCAGCTTGACTAGTTCTGAGCAGTTCTTC
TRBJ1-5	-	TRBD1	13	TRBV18	CASPQGENQPQHF	TGTGCCAGCCCACAGGGGGAAAATCAGCCCCAGCATTTT
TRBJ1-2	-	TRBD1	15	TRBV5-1	CASSLGDRGNYGYTF	TGCGCCAGCAGCTTGGGGGACAGGGGAAACTATGGCTACACCTTC
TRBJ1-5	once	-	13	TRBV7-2	CASSLGAYRDQHF	TGTGCCAGCAGCTTAGGGGCCTACAGGGACCAGCATTTT
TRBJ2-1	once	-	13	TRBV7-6	CASSDRPGNEQFF	TGTGCCAGCAGCGACAGACCGGGCAATGAGCAGTTCTTC
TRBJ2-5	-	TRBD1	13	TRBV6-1	CASRAGGMETQYF	TGTGCCAGCAGGGCAGGGGGAATGGAGACCCAGTACTTC
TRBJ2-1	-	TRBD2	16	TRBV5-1	CASSLGVAGGFNEQFF	TGCGCCAGCAGCTTGGGTGTCGCGGGGGGGTTTAATGAGCAGTTCTTC
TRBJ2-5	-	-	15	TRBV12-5	CASGLGQLTGETQYF	TGTGCTAGTGGTTTGGGGCAGTTGACGGGGGAGACCCAGTACTTC
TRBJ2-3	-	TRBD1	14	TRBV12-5	CASGLYRGIDTQYF	TGTGCTAGTGGTTTGTACAGGGGAATAGATACGCAGTATTTT
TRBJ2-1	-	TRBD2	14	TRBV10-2	CASSESRTSNEQFF	TGCGCCAGCAGTGAGTCCAGGACTAGCAATGAGCAGTTCTTC
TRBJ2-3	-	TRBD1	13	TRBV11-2	CASSTGTADTQYF	TGTGCCAGCAGCACCGGGACAGCCGATACGCAGTATTTT
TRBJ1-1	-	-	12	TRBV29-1	CSVPSAGYGAFF	TGCAGCGTCCCCTCGGCGGGGTATGGAGCTTTCTTT
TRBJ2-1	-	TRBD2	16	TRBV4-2	CASSPLTSDPYNEQFF	TGTGCCAGCAGCCCCCTGACTAGCGACCCCTACAATGAGCAGTTCTTC
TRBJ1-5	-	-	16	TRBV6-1	CASSERRADSNQPQHF	TGTGCCAGCAGTGAAAGGCGGGCGGATAGCAATCAGCCCCAGCATTTT